This T cell receptor beta chain stems from a study of CD8 T cells in Susac syndrome. Study-wide points: The authors acknowledged that the study's TCR sequencing and HLA analysis involved relatively few individuals.

To note about this clonotype: Its antigen is not known.

FACS enriched CD8+ TEMRA cells, while bulk CD8+ and CD4+ were negatively isolated. RNA amounts of about 0.45 to 1 ug underwent reverse transcription with random hexamers. The immunoSEQ assay covered 54 Vbeta and 13 Jbeta segments for CDR3. TCRdb reprocessed the immunoSEQ multiplex PCR reads via MiXCR and lists one record per CDR3 protein. The sample includes 130,000 or so distinct CDR3 sequences, around 80% seen only once; the top ten take approximately 0.51%. The trim removed 4 bases at V and 7 bases at J, leaving 7 bases unmatched. The CDR3 has 14 amino acids. In germline, CDR1 is SEHNR, CDR2 FQNEAQ (reference sequence).

The sequence came from a human donor with multiple sclerosis. Sequencing input: CD8+ T cells from PBMCs. V usage is TRBV7-9 and J usage is TRBJ1-5, with TRBD1 matching over 7 bases. In DNA, the CDR3 is TGTGCCAGCAGCTCCCCGACAGGGTTGCAGCCCCAGCATTTT. Residues: CASSSPTGLQPQHF.